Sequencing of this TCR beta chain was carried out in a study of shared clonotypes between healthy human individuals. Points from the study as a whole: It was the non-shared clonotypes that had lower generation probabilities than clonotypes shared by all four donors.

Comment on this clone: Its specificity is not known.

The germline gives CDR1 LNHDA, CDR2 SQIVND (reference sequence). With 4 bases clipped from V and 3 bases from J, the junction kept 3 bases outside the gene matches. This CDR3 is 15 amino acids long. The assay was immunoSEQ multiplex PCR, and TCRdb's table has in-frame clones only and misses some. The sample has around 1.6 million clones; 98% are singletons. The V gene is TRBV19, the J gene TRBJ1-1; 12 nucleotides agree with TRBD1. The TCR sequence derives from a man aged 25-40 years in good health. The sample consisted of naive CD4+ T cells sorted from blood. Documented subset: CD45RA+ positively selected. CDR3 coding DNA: TGTGCCAGTAGTACTCGGGACAGGGGGCACACTGAAGCTTTCTTT. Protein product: CASSTRDRGHTEAFF.